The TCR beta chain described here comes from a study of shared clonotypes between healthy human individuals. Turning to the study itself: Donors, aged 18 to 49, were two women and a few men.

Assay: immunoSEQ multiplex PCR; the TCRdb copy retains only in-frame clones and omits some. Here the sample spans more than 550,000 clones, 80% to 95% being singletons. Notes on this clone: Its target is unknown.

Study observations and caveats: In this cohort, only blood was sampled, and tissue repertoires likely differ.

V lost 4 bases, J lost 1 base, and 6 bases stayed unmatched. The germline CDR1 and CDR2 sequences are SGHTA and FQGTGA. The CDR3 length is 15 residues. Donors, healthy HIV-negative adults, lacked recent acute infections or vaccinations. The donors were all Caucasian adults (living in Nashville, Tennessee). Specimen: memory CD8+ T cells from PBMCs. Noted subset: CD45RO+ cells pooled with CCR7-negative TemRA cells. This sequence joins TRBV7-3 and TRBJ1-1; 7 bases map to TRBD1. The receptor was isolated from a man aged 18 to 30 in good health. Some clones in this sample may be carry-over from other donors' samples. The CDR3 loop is CASSSRQGTNTEAFF. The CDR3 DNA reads TGTGCCAGCAGCTCGAGACAGGGAACGAACACTGAAGCTTTCTTT.